These T cell receptor beta chains were read from a single sample in a study of T cell responses to AZD1222 COVID-19 vaccine. Here immunoSEQ multiplex PCR was the method, and the copy in TCRdb shows in-frame clones only, minus some. In the table there are roughly 110,000 clones, 84% of which are singletons. The sequences come from peripheral blood, collected on day 0 of AZD1222 vaccination. Source of these receptors: an adult in good health. CDR3s include the opening cysteine and the closing phenylalanine or tryptophan. A D gene is named only where the DNA matches it firmly. Clone size appears in some rows only: once, few, many, or a class for an expanded clone.

CDR3aa,CDR3nt,d_gene,j_gene,abundance,v_gene
CASSLAVQPLMNTEAFF,TGTGCCAGCTCATTAGCAGTGCAACCCCTAATGAACACTGAAGCTTTCTTT,.,TRBJ1-1,few,TRBV18
CASSSWDFTDTQYF,TGTGCCAGCAGCTCCTGGGACTTCACAGATACGCAGTATTTT,.,TRBJ2-3,few,TRBV9
CASSLGAGTEAFF,TGTGCCAGCAGTTTGGGGGCGGGCACTGAAGCTTTCTTT,.,TRBJ1-1,.,TRBV2
CASSLRQNRAQGVNEQFF,TGCGCCAGCAGCTTGCGGCAGAACAGAGCTCAAGGTGTGAATGAGCAGTTCTTC,.,TRBJ2-1,.,TRBV5-1
CASRAQRGPTDTQYF,TGTGCCAGCAGGGCTCAACGGGGGCCCACAGATACGCAGTATTTT,.,TRBJ2-3,.,TRBV12-1
CASRKTLQETQYF,TGTGCCAGCAGAAAGACTCTACAGGAGACCCAGTACTTC,.,TRBJ2-5,.,TRBV7-8
CATQQGNYGYTF,TGTGCCACCCAACAGGGGAACTATGGCTACACCTTC,TRBD1,TRBJ1-2,.,TRBV28
CASSLGSAGNEKLFF,TGTGCCAGCAGCTTAGGATCAGCGGGCAATGAAAAACTGTTTTTT,.,TRBJ1-4,few,TRBV7-2
CSASKRGSVLDEQYF,TGCAGTGCTAGTAAAAGAGGCTCCGTCCTAGACGAGCAGTACTTC,.,TRBJ2-7,.,TRBV20-1
CASSQEIYTATNTGELFF,TGCGCCAGCAGCCAAGAGATCTACACCGCGACGAACACCGGGGAGCTGTTTTTT,.,TRBJ2-2,.,TRBV4-3
CASSHSGGNEQFF,TGTGCCAGCAGCCATAGCGGGGGAAATGAGCAGTTCTTC,TRBD2,TRBJ2-1,.,TRBV3-1/TRBV3-2
CASSRQGLGYTF,TGTGCCAGCAGCCGACAGGGATTGGGCTACACCTTC,TRBD1,TRBJ1-2,.,TRBV28
CATGREPNTGELFF,TGTGCCACGGGGCGGGAGCCGAACACCGGGGAGCTGTTTTTT,TRBD2,TRBJ2-2,.,TRBV10-3
CASSVNSGVQETQYF,TGTGCCAGCAGCGTGAATAGCGGCGTCCAAGAGACCCAGTACTTC,.,TRBJ2-5,.,TRBV9
CASRPDRGRMGEKLFF,TGTGCCAGCAGACCGGACAGGGGGCGCATGGGTGAAAAACTGTTTTTT,TRBD1,TRBJ1-4,.,TRBV28
CSVEVRQGDPNYGYTF,TGCAGCGTTGAAGTAAGGCAGGGGGACCCTAACTATGGCTACACCTTC,TRBD1,TRBJ1-2,.,TRBV29-1
CASSEIPRRFYEQYF,TGTGCCAGCAGTGAAATACCCCGGCGATTCTACGAGCAGTACTTC,.,TRBJ2-7,.,TRBV25-1
CASAGTGDTGELFF,TGTGCCAGTGCCGGGACAGGGGACACCGGGGAGCTGTTTTTT,TRBD1,TRBJ2-2,.,TRBV19
CSVVVDEATEAFF,TGCAGCGTTGTAGTAGACGAAGCGACTGAAGCTTTCTTT,.,TRBJ1-1,.,TRBV29-1
CASSSPGQGAYYEQYF,TGTGCCAGCAGTTCTCCCGGACAGGGGGCATACTACGAGCAGTACTTC,TRBD1,TRBJ2-7,.,TRBV28
CASSFRTSLPDTQYF,TGTGCCAGCAGTTTCAGGACTAGTCTCCCAGATACGCAGTATTTT,TRBD2,TRBJ2-3,.,TRBV6-2/TRBV6-3
CASSGDRLNQPQHF,TGTGCCAGTAGTGGGGACAGGCTAAATCAGCCCCAGCATTTT,TRBD1,TRBJ1-5,.,TRBV19
CASSWDSGTSGAEQYF,TGTGCCAGTAGTTGGGATTCCGGGACTAGCGGGGCCGAGCAGTACTTC,TRBD2,TRBJ2-7,.,TRBV19
CASSLGRGSKAETQYF,TGTGCCAGCAGTTTGGGCAGGGGCTCTAAGGCGGAGACCCAGTACTTC,.,TRBJ2-5,few,TRBV28
CASSIGGRGLRGYEQYF,TGTGCCAGCAGTATAGGCGGGAGGGGCTTGAGGGGCTACGAGCAGTACTTC,TRBD2,TRBJ2-7,.,TRBV28
CAISEDSGHGYTF,TGTGCCATCAGTGAGGACAGCGGCCATGGCTACACCTTC,.,TRBJ1-2,.,TRBV10-3
CASSGGIRSNEKLFF,TGTGCCAGCAGTGGGGGTATTCGGAGTAATGAAAAACTGTTTTTT,.,TRBJ1-4,.,TRBV27
CASSSIAGAYNEQFF,TGTGCCAGCAGCTCTATAGCGGGAGCCTACAATGAGCAGTTCTTC,TRBD2,TRBJ2-1,.,TRBV6-5
CASSPDGEQYF,TGTGCCAGCAGCCCGGACGGCGAGCAGTACTTC,.,TRBJ2-7,.,TRBV7-2
CASSPSGTGISALQETQYF,TGCGCCAGCAGCCCCTCCGGGACAGGGATCTCCGCCTTACAAGAGACCCAGTACTTC,TRBD1,TRBJ2-5,.,TRBV5-1
CASSLAPLAGYEQYF,TGTGCCAGCAGCTTAGCCCCGCTAGCGGGGTACGAGCAGTACTTC,TRBD2,TRBJ2-7,.,TRBV7-2
CASSLWGNTDTQYF,TGTGCCAGCAGCTTATGGGGTAACACAGATACGCAGTATTTT,.,TRBJ2-3,.,TRBV7-9
CASSLGTGSGEKLFF,TGTGCCAGCAGCTTAGGGACAGGGTCGGGGGAAAAACTGTTTTTT,TRBD1,TRBJ1-4,.,TRBV5-6
CASSLVGTVDSGANVLTF,TGTGCCAGCAGCTTGGTCGGGACAGTTGACTCTGGGGCCAACGTCCTGACTTTC,TRBD1,TRBJ2-6,.,TRBV5-6
CASSWDRGGQPQHF,TGTGCCAGCAGCTGGGACAGGGGGGGTCAGCCCCAGCATTTT,TRBD1,TRBJ1-5,.,TRBV27
CASSRLAGTSYNEQFF,TGTGCCAGCAGCCGGCTAGCGGGCACTTCCTACAATGAGCAGTTCTTC,TRBD2,TRBJ2-1,.,TRBV5-5
CAISESTLTGWTEAFF,TGTGCCATCAGTGAGTCCACCCTGACAGGCTGGACTGAAGCTTTCTTT,.,TRBJ1-1,many,TRBV10-3
CATRTSGFPRELFF,TGTGCCACCAGGACTAGCGGGTTTCCCCGGGAGCTGTTTTTT,TRBD2,TRBJ2-2,.,TRBV19
CSVEQGAGYTF,TGCAGCGTTGAACAGGGGGCCGGCTACACCTTC,TRBD1,TRBJ1-2,.,TRBV29-1
CASSLVGGDATYEQYF,TGTGCCAGCAGCTTAGTAGGGGGCGACGCCACCTACGAGCAGTACTTC,TRBD1,TRBJ2-7,once,TRBV7-8
CASSGDSLWAEAFF,TGTGCCAGCAGTGGGGACTCCCTGTGGGCTGAAGCTTTCTTT,.,TRBJ1-1,.,TRBV2
CASSLVGVHEAFF,TGTGCCAGCAGCTTAGTAGGGGTTCATGAAGCTTTCTTT,.,TRBJ1-1,once,TRBV7-9
CASSPGTGDRFQPQHF,TGTGCCAGCAGCCCCGGGACAGGGGATAGATTTCAGCCCCAGCATTTT,TRBD1,TRBJ1-5,.,TRBV28
CASSLVGIWEQFF,TGTGCCAGCAGCTTAGTGGGGATTTGGGAGCAGTTCTTC,.,TRBJ2-1,.,TRBV7-2
CASSPPYRGYGYTF,TGTGCCAGCTCACCACCATACAGGGGTTATGGCTACACCTTC,TRBD1,TRBJ1-2,.,TRBV18
CASSYRDGLYEQYF,TGTGCCAGCAGTTACAGGGATGGGCTCTACGAGCAGTACTTC,.,TRBJ2-7,.,TRBV6-5
CASSSTSYEQYF,TGTGCCAGCAGTTCCACTTCCTACGAGCAGTACTTC,.,TRBJ2-7,.,TRBV12-3/TRBV12-4
CSVDSPLHF,TGCAGTGTCGATTCACCCCTCCACTTT,.,TRBJ1-6,.,TRBV20-1
CASSQTGGHQPQHF,TGTGCCAGCAGCCAGACAGGTGGTCATCAGCCCCAGCATTTT,.,TRBJ1-5,.,TRBV7-9
CASSQGGDYGYTF,TGTGCCAGCTCACAAGGGGGTGACTATGGCTACACCTTC,.,TRBJ1-2,.,TRBV18
CAISGKNTNYGYTF,TGTGCCATCAGTGGTAAGAATACCAACTATGGCTACACCTTC,.,TRBJ1-2,.,TRBV10-3
CASSEIGTGVYEQYF,TGTGCCAGCAGTGAAATCGGGACAGGGGTTTACGAGCAGTACTTC,TRBD1,TRBJ2-7,.,TRBV6-1